A single sample gave rise to the 28 T cell receptor beta chains below, sequenced in a study of cytomegalovirus exposure and HLA in healthy donors. Vbeta (60) and Jbeta (13) primers were used in the PCR. The table came from immunoSEQ multiplex PCR; TCRdb's copy has only in-frame clones and leaves some out. This sample has 180,000 or so clones, with roughly a tenth found just once. Source material: PBMCs. The receptors were sampled from a woman in her twenties or thirties in good health and CMV-seropositive.

This clone appeared a few times. Here the CDR3 reads CASSGTGGLGGYTF. CDR3 sequence (DNA): TGTGCCAGCAGCGGGACAGGGGGCTTAGGTGGCTACACCTTC. This chain links TRBV2 with TRBJ1-2; 12 nucleotides align to TRBD1. V gave up 6 bases and J gave up 7 bases; unmatched junction bases: 6. The CDR3 contains 14 residues. Germline V gives CDR1 SNHLY, CDR2 FYNNEI.

The chain combines TRBV6-6 with TRBJ2-1, with D perhaps matching TRBD1 (5 bases). V dropped 3 bases and J dropped 13 bases, with 13 bases sitting between them. CDR3 length: 12 residues. Germline assignment: CDR1 MNHNY and CDR2 SVGAGI (reference sequence). The CDR3 sequence: CASSYSTGHQFF. The CDR3 DNA is TGTGCCAGCAGTTATAGTACAGGACACCAGTTCTTC.

The V gene is TRBV29-1, the J gene TRBJ2-1; D is undetermined. Trimming stripped 5 bases from V and 4 bases from J, with 3 bases between. Germline V gives CDR1 SQVTM, CDR2 ANQGSEA. CDR3 length equals 10 residues. The CDR3 region is CSVQYNEQFF. Here the CDR3 DNA reads TGCAGCGTTCAATACAATGAGCAGTTCTTC.

This clone was detected a few times. CDR3 sequence (DNA): TGTGCCAGTAGTATCCAGGGGACAGAGCTCTATAGCAATCAGCCCCAGCATTTT. This encodes CASSIQGTELYSNQPQHF. V gene TRBV19 combines with J gene TRBJ1-5, with 7 bases that match TRBD1. The length of the CDR3 is 18 residues. V lost 3 bases and J lost 0; bases outside the gene matches: 11. CDR1 LNHDA and CDR2 SQIVND come from the germline V gene (reference sequence).

This clone occurred a few times. This rearrangement joins TRBV19 to TRBJ2-7; D is perhaps TRBD2 (6 bases). The V gene's germline CDR1 is LNHDA and CDR2 SQIVND (reference sequence). The ends were cut back, 4 bases at V and 0 bases at J, with 19 bases in the middle. The CDR3 covers 17 residues. The CDR3 DNA reads as TGTGCCAGTAGTAACCTAAAGTTGGGGGGACTCTCCTACGAGCAGTACTTC. Translating it yields CASSNLKLGGLSYEQYF.

Only a few counts were recorded for this clone. The V call is TRBV6-5, the J call TRBJ2-3; no clear D gene. The CDR3 extends over 14 amino acids. In germline, CDR1 is MNHEY, CDR2 SVGAGI. V lost 10 bases and J 0 bases, leaving 14 bases between the germline ends. CDR3 sequence: CATRAKTSTDTQYF. DNA for the CDR3: TGTGCCACGCGAGCGAAGACTAGCACAGATACGCAGTATTTT.

This clone was counted between two and nine times. This chain uses TRBV4-1 with TRBJ2-1, with 10 bases lining up with TRBD2. The germline CDR1 and CDR2 sequences are MGHRA and YSYEKL. This CDR3 contains 17 residues. Trimming at V came to 4 bases and at J to 4 bases, leaving 10 bases not matched to a gene. This CDR3 is CASSPYLTSGLYNEQFF. CDR3 sequence (DNA): TGCGCCAGCAGCCCGTATTTGACTAGCGGGTTATACAATGAGCAGTTCTTC.

This clone was found a few times. CDR3 sequence: CASSHGTSGRGTDTQYF. The CDR3 coding sequence is TGCGCCAGCTCACACGGGACTAGCGGGAGAGGCACAGATACGCAGTATTTT. The chain employs TRBV5-1 and TRBJ2-3; 14 nucleotides match TRBD2. Germline assignment: CDR1 SGHRS and CDR2 YFSETQ. This CDR3 spans 17 amino acids. Trimming cost V 7 bases and J 1 base; bases outside gene matches: 8.

Comment on this clone: This sample includes further DNA sequences coding for the same CDR3. The rearrangement links TRBV29-1 to TRBJ2-3; possibly TRBD1 for D (6 bases). The CDR3 covers 12 residues. V lost 1 base and J 6 bases, leaving 8 bases between the germline ends. Germline CDR1 is SQVTM and CDR2 is ANQGSEA. CDR3 residues: CSVEGTGDTQYF. DNA of the CDR3: TGCAGCGTTGAAGGAACAGGGGATACGCAGTATTTT.

This chain uses TRBV6-1 with TRBJ2-7; TRBD2 is a possible D gene (6 bases). The CDR3 is made up of 13 amino acids. Trimming took 8 bases from V and 1 from J, leaving 12 bases between them. The germline gives CDR1 MNHNS, CDR2 SASEGT. The CDR3 region has the DNA TGTGCCAGCTGGAGGGACTCTTCCTACGAGCAGTACTTC. Encoded protein: CASWRDSSYEQYF.

The chain employs TRBV9 and TRBJ1-1; 9 nucleotides line up with TRBD1. Germline trimming cut 4 bases from V and 7 bases from J; bases unmatched to any gene: 14. The CDR3 spans 16 residues. Germline V gene lookup returns CDR1 SGDLS and CDR2 YYNGEE. Written as DNA, the CDR3 is TGTGCCAGCAGCCTCCGGGACAGGGAGTACCAAGGTGAAGCTTTCTTT. It yields the protein CASSLRDREYQGEAFF.

This clone was detected only a few times. The same CDR3 also results from other DNA sequences found in this sample. V and J are TRBV2 and TRBJ2-7, with D uncertain. Trimming removed 5 bases from V and 1 base from J, with 3 bases in between. Germline V gene lookup returns CDR1 SNHLY and CDR2 FYNNEI. The CDR3 is 11 amino acids. CDR3 in DNA: TGTGCCAGCAGTTTATCCTACGAGCAGTACTTC. Its protein product is CASSLSYEQYF.

This clone was seen a few times. CDR3 nucleotide sequence: TGCGCCAGCAGTGAGCGACTAGCGGGAATATCCGAGCAGTACTTC. It codes for CASSERLAGISEQYF. The chain recombines TRBV10-1 with TRBJ2-7; TRBD2 aligns across 11 bases. CDR3 length: 15 residues. CDR1 WNHNN and CDR2 SYGVQD come from the germline V gene (reference sequence). The J segment lost 6 bases and the V segment lost 2 bases, leaving 6 bases of the junction unmatched.

In its sample, this clone was seen a few times. The V and J genes are TRBV30 and TRBJ2-7; perhaps TRBD1 as D (6 bases). Germline V lookup: CDR1 GTSNPN, CDR2 SVGIG (reference sequence). This CDR3 is 12 amino acids long. V was shortened by 4 bases and J by 2 bases, with 9 bases between the two germline ends. CDR3 DNA: TGTGCCTGGAACAGGGTGACCTACGAGCAGTACTTC. Translated: CAWNRVTYEQYF.

This sequence joins TRBV6-5 and TRBJ1-1; D may be TRBD1 (6 bases). CDR1 is MNHEY and CDR2 is SVGAGI in the germline V gene. The CDR3 totals 13 residues. Trimming cost V 6 bases and J 2 bases, with 10 bases left between them. The DNA for the CDR3 is TGTGCCAGCAGCGGACAGCTTAACACTGAAGCTTTCTTT. Protein product: CASSGQLNTEAFF.

This clone was counted only a few times. The chain recombines TRBV29-1 with TRBJ2-5, with D tentatively TRBD1 (5 bases). Matching the DNA end better, TRBJ2-7 makes the J call doubtful. Germline CDR1 SQVTM, CDR2 ANQGSEA. CDR3 length equals 12 residues. The CDR3 spells CSVAGAGYEQYF. In nucleotides, the CDR3 is TGCAGCGTTGCTGGGGCTGGTTACGAGCAGTACTTC.

The genes are TRBV2 and TRBJ1-5; D not certain. Between the trimmed V and J ends, which lost 8 bases and 0 bases, there was a span of 11 bases. This CDR3 is 14 amino acids long. Looked up from germline, CDR1 is SNHLY and CDR2 is FYNNEI. The CDR3: CASQEDYSNQPQHF. The CDR3 DNA sequence: TGTGCCAGCCAGGAGGATTATAGCAATCAGCCCCAGCATTTT. The whole variable domain, remainder taken from reference TRBV2 and TRBJ1-5, is EPEVTQTPSHQVTQMGQEVILRCVPISNHLYFYWYRQILGQKVEFLVSFYNNEISEKSEIFDDQFSVERPDGSNFTLKIRSTKLEDSAMYFCASQEDYSNQPQHFGDGTRLSIL.

This clone was counted between two and nine times. The CDR3: CASSRWGQGAGETQYF. DNA for the CDR3: TGCGCCAGCAGCCGGTGGGGACAGGGGGCGGGAGAGACCCAGTACTTC. The V call is TRBV5-1, the J call TRBJ2-5; TRBD1 aligns across 12 bases. Trimming at V came to 4 bases and at J to 4 bases, leaving 8 bases not matched to a gene. The germline V gene has CDR1 SGHRS and CDR2 YFSETQ. The CDR3 covers 16 residues. Full variable domain (outside the CDR3, taken from reference TRBV5-1 and TRBJ2-5): KAGVTQTPRYLIKTRGQQVTLSCSPISGHRSVSWYQQTPGQGLQFLFEYFSETQRNKGNFPGRFSGRQFSNSRSEMNVSTLELGDSALYLCASSRWGQGAGETQYFGPGTRLLVL.

This chain joins TRBV7-6 and TRBJ2-3, with TRBD2 matching 11 bases. The CDR3 has 16 amino acids. V lost 1 base to trimming and J lost 3 bases; unmatched junction nucleotides: 3. CDR1 and CDR2 from the germline V gene are SGHVS and FNYEAQ. The CDR3 sequence: CASSLGTSGLTDTQYF. The CDR3 DNA reads TGTGCCAGCAGCTTAGGGACTAGCGGGTTAACAGATACGCAGTATTTT.

The chain uses TRBV5-5 and TRBJ2-5; 9 bases align to TRBD1. V was clipped by 1 base and J by 5 bases; unmatched bases: 12. This CDR3 is 17 amino acids long. Germline CDR1 is SGHKS and CDR2 is YYEKEE (reference sequence). CDR3 bases: TGTGCCAGCAGCTTGATAGCGGCCGGACAGGGGATGGAGACCCAGTACTTC. Protein sequence: CASSLIAAGQGMETQYF.

There are a few counts of this clone. The V and J genes are TRBV14 and TRBJ1-2; D not certain. V gave up 4 bases and J gave up 0 bases, with 6 bases separating them. Germline V CDR1 and CDR2: SGHDN, FVKESK. The CDR3 is made up of 13 amino acids. CDR3: CASSRDTNYGYTF. The CDR3 coding sequence is TGTGCCAGCAGCCGAGACACTAACTATGGCTACACCTTC.

V gene TRBV19 combines with J gene TRBJ1-3; TRBD1 agrees at 7 bases. Germline-derived CDR1 and CDR2 are LNHDA and SQIVND (reference sequence). CDR3 length: 15 residues. Trimming removed 5 bases from V and 2 bases from J; junction bases left unmatched: 6. This chain's CDR3 is CASSVLQGAGNTIYF. CDR3 coding DNA: TGTGCCAGTAGTGTGCTGCAGGGGGCTGGAAACACCATATATTTT.

This clone has only a few counts. The V call is TRBV5-8, the J call TRBJ1-2; no clear D gene. V gave up 4 bases and J gave up 8 bases, with 6 bases separating them. Germline V gives CDR1 SGHTS, CDR2 YDEGEE. The CDR3 covers 10 residues. Here the CDR3 DNA reads TGTGCCAGCAGCCCTCCGGGCTACACCTTC. This codes for CASSPPGYTF. Filled out from reference TRBV5-8 and TRBJ1-2, the complete variable domain reads EAGVTQSPTHLIKTRGQQATLRCSPISGHTSVYWYQQALGLGLQFLLWYDEGEERNRGNFPPRFSGRQFPNYSSELNVNALELEDSALYLCASSPPGYTFGSGTRLTVV.

The rearrangement joins TRBV27 to TRBJ2-2, with TRBD2 matching 7 bases. Germline CDR1 MNHEY, CDR2 SMNVEV (reference sequence). The length of the CDR3 is 16 residues. The V gene end was trimmed by 0 bases and the J gene end by 8 bases; junction bases not matched to a gene: 9. DNA for the CDR3: TGTGCCAGCAGTTTATCGCCCGGGAGGCTCTTGGGGGAGCTGTTTTTT. Its translation: CASSLSPGRLLGELFF.

This clone was seen only a few times. The chain employs TRBV19 and TRBJ1-1, with a tentative D call TRBD1 (5 bases). In germline, CDR1 is LNHDA, CDR2 SQIVND (reference sequence). The ends were cut back, 3 bases at V and 4 bases at J, with 24 bases in the middle. This CDR3 has 18 amino acids. The CDR3 is CASSIPPSVAGKFTEAFF. CDR3 nucleotide sequence: TGTGCCAGTAGTATCCCCCCGTCGGTTGCAGGGAAGTTCACTGAAGCTTTCTTT.

Points on this clone: Other DNA sequences in this specimen translate into the identical CDR3. The chain combines TRBV9 with TRBJ2-1; 7 nucleotides line up with TRBD2. Germline CDR1 is SGDLS and CDR2 is YYNGEE. The CDR3 totals 17 residues. J was trimmed by 0 bases and V by 0 bases; bases with no gene match: 6. The DNA for the CDR3 is TGTGCCAGCAGCGTAGCAGGGCGGGGGAGCTCCTACAATGAGCAGTTCTTC. This sequence encodes CASSVAGRGSSYNEQFF.

The rearrangement links TRBV19 to TRBJ1-2; 7 bases are shared with TRBD1. There are 13 residues in the CDR3. With 5 bases clipped from V and 7 bases from J, the junction kept 7 bases outside the gene matches. Germline V CDR1 and CDR2: LNHDA, SQIVND (reference sequence). The CDR3 loop is CASSSRDRLGYTF. CDR3 nucleotides: TGTGCCAGTAGTTCCCGGGACAGACTTGGCTACACCTTC.

In this sample, this clone turned up many times. The chain couples TRBV4-2 to TRBJ2-5, with 12 nucleotides matching TRBD2. Unmatched junction bases numbered 3, after V lost 2 bases and J lost 2 bases. The germline V gene has CDR1 LGHNA and CDR2 YNFKEQ. The CDR3 has 16 amino acids. The CDR3 region has the DNA TGTGCCAGCAGCCAAACTAGCGGGAGGCGGCAAGAGACCCAGTACTTC. Its protein is CASSQTSGRRQETQYF.